The 7 T cell receptor beta chains given below trace back to one sample, sequenced in a study of T-cell memory formation after mild COVID-19. TCRdb independently ran MiXCR on the 5' RACE reads; one entry per CDR3 protein. The sample has tens of thousands of distinct CDR3 sequences, roughly 9% seen once; the top ten hold about 12%. The sequenced sample was PBMCs or a T cell subset sorted from them (not recorded which). Receptor source: an adult woman who had mild COVID-19 (a few samples of this study predate the infection). Cell type and time point are not known.

This clonotype was detected only a few times. The chain is built from TRBV18 and TRBJ1-5; D call uncertain. With 1 base removed from V and 0 bases from J, the gap between germline ends came to 10 bases. Germline lookup yields CDR1 KGHSH and CDR2 LQKENI. The length of the CDR3 is 16 residues. The CDR3 region has the DNA TGTGCCAGCTCACCACTACCACAGTCTAGCAATCAGCCCCAGCATTTT. It specifies CASSPLPQSSNQPQHF.

This clonotype has only a few counts. The CDR3 DNA reads as TGTGCCAGCAGCCGTCGGGACATAGCCTACGAGCAGTACTTC. Its protein product is CASSRRDIAYEQYF. The V gene is TRBV6-5, the J gene TRBJ2-7; a weak D match, TRBD1 (6 bases). CDR3 size: 14 residues. CDR1 is MNHEY, CDR2 SVGAGI, per germline. V was pared by 6 bases and J by 2 bases, with 14 bases between.

The gene calls are TRBV11-3 and TRBJ2-1, with 11 bases lining up with TRBD2. This CDR3 has 16 amino acids. Germline values: CDR1 SGHNT, CDR2 YENEEA. Germline trimming cut 5 bases from V and 10 bases from J; bases unmatched to any gene: 13. Here the CDR3 reads CASSPLSGRALSEQFF. Here the CDR3 DNA reads TGTGCCAGCAGCCCCCTTAGCGGGAGGGCATTGAGCGAGCAGTTCTTC.

The rearrangement links TRBV20-1 to TRBJ2-2, with a weak D call TRBD1 (5 bases). Germline CDR1 and CDR2: DFQATT and SNEGSKA (reference sequence). Trimming removed 5 bases at V and 6 bases at J, with 16 bases between. This CDR3 has 14 residues. The CDR3 region is CSAVGRVNPGELFF. CDR3 nucleotides: TGCAGTGCTGTTGGCAGGGTAAATCCCGGGGAGCTGTTTTTT.

J is TRBJ1-3 and V is TRBV20-1; D unclear. The CDR3 has 15 amino acids. Per the germline V gene, CDR1 is DFQATT and CDR2 is SNEGSKA (reference sequence). Trimming removed 1 base from V and 3 bases from J, with 13 bases in between. The CDR3 is CSARGTGSFGNTIYF. The CDR3 bases are TGCAGTGCTAGAGGAACGGGTTCTTTTGGAAACACCATATATTTT.

This clonotype was seen many times. The rearrangement uses TRBV7-2 and TRBJ2-5; D unclear. Germline CDR1 is SGHTA and CDR2 is FQGNSA. CDR3 length: 13 residues. V shed 3 bases and J shed 4 bases, with 9 bases lying between them. The CDR3 region has the DNA TGTGCCAGCAGCTTTGGGGTGGTAGAGACCCAGTACTTC. It encodes CASSFGVVETQYF.

V is TRBV5-1 and J is TRBJ1-1; 8 positions agree with TRBD1. The CDR3 has 14 amino acids. Germline V gene sequence: CDR1 SGHRS, CDR2 YFSETQ. Trimming at V came to 3 bases and at J to 3 bases, leaving 4 bases not matched to a gene. The CDR3 DNA follows: TGCGCCAGCAGCTCCTTACAGGGGGACACTGAAGCTTTCTTT. This codes for CASSSLQGDTEAFF.